This T cell receptor beta chain was identified in a study of tumor and adjacent non-tumor tissue in lung cancer. The overall study: The patients, about nine men and five or six women, were roughly 30 to 76 with stage I to III disease. Study findings and constraints: Significantly higher TCR diversity was found in tumor than normal lung.

Concerning this clonotype: As yet, its antigen is unknown.

Three rounds of nested PCR, following a modified ARM-PCR protocol, produced the TCRbeta library. TCRdb used MiXCR to reprocess the multiplex PCR reads, holding one entry per CDR3 protein. The repertoire consists of 100,000 or so distinct CDR3 sequences, with about 80% occurring once and the leading ten covering roughly 33%. V gave up 5 bases and J gave up 1 base; unmatched junction bases: 7. Germline V gene sequence: CDR1 DFQATT, CDR2 SNEGSKA (reference sequence). The CDR3 is made up of 14 amino acids. This sample's RNA came from whole unsorted tissue. This non-tumor lung sample came from over 3 cm beyond the tumor edge.

The receptor was derived from a man in his fifties or sixties with small cell lung cancer. The material sequenced was distant non-tumor lung tissue. V usage is TRBV20-1 and J usage is TRBJ1-1, with 7 bases identical to TRBD1. CDR3 residues: CSAGAGQTNTEAFF. CDR3 bases: TGCAGTGCTGGGGCGGGACAGACGAACACTGAAGCTTTCTTT.